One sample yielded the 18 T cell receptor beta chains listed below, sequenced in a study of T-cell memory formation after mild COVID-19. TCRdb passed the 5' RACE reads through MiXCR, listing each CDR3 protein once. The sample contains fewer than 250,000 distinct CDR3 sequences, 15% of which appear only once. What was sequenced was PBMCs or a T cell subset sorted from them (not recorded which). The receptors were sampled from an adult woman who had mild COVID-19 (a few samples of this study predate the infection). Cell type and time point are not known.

CDR3 protein: CASSLVRTYTGELFF. DNA of the CDR3: TGTGCCAGCAGTTTAGTGCGGACGTACACCGGGGAGCTGTTTTTT. The chain links TRBV12-3 or TRBV12-4 to TRBJ2-2, with D unresolved. V was trimmed by 1 base and J by 3 bases, leaving 9 bases between them. CDR3 length equals 15 residues.

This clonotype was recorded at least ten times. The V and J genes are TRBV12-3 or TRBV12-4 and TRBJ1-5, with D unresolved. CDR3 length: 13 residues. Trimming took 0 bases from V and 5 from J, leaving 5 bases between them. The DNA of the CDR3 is TGTGCCAGCAGTTTAGCGCGGGATCAGCCCCAGCATTTT. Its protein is CASSLARDQPQHF.

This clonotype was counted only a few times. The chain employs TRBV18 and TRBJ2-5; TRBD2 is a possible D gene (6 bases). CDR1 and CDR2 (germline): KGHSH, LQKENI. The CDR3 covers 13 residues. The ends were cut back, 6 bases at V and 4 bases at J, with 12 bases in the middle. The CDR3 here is CASSRDLGETQYF. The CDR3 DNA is TGTGCCAGCTCGCGGGACCTAGGAGAGACCCAGTACTTC.

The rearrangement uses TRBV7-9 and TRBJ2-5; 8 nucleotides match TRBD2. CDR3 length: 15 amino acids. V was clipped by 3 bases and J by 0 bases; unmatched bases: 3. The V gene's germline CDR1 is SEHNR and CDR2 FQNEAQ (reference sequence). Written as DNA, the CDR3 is TGTGCCAGCAGCTTGAATAGCGGGGACCAAGAGACCCAGTACTTC. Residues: CASSLNSGDQETQYF.

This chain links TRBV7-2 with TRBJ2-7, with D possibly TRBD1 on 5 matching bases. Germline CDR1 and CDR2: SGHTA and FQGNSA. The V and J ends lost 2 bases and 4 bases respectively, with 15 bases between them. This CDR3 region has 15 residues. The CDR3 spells CASSLRLGQDYEQYF. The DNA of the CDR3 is TGTGCCAGCAGCTTACGGTTGGGGCAAGATTACGAGCAGTACTTC.

CDR3 loop: CASSLGDSSGANVLTF. The CDR3 coding sequence is TGTGCCAGCAGTTTAGGGGACAGCTCTGGGGCCAACGTCCTGACTTTC. The chain uses TRBV28 and TRBJ2-6; 7 bases are a match to TRBD1. CDR1 and CDR2 (germline): MDHEN, SYDVKM. The CDR3 is 16 residues long. V trimming: 2 bases; J trimming: 0 bases; junction bases outside the gene matches: 1.

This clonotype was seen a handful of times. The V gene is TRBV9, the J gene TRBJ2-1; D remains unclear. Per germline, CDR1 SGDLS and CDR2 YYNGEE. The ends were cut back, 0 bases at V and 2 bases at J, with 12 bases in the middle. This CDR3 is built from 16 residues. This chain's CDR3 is CASSVGPHGTYNEQFF. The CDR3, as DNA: TGTGCCAGCAGCGTAGGACCCCACGGCACCTACAATGAGCAGTTCTTC.

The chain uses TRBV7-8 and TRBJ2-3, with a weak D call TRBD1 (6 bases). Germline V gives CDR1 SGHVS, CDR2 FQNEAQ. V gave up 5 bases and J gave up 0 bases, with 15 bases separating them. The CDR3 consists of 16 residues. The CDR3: CASSLRQDTSTDTQYF. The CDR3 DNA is TGTGCCAGCAGCCTTCGACAGGACACAAGCACAGATACGCAGTATTTT.

CDR3 amino acids: CASSLVVNEQYF. CDR3 sequence (DNA): TGTGCCAGCAGCTTAGTCGTGAACGAGCAGTACTTC. The genes are TRBV7-2 and TRBJ2-7; the D is unclear. The CDR3 loop spans 12 amino acids. Germline V gene lookup returns CDR1 SGHTA and CDR2 FQGNSA. V dropped 1 base and J dropped 5 bases, with 6 bases sitting between them.

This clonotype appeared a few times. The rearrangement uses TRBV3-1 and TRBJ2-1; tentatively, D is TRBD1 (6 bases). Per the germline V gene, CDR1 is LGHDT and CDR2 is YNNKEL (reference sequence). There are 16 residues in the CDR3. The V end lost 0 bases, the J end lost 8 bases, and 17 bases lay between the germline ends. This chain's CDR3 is CASSQDSRWGRDEQFF. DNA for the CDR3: TGTGCCAGCAGCCAAGATTCCAGATGGGGGCGCGATGAGCAGTTCTTC.

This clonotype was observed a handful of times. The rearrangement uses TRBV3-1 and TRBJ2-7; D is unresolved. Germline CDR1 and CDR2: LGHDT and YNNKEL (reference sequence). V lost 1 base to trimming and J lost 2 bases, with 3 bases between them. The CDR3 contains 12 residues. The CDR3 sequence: CASSQVAYEQYF. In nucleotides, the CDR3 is TGTGCCAGCAGCCAAGTCGCCTACGAGCAGTACTTC.

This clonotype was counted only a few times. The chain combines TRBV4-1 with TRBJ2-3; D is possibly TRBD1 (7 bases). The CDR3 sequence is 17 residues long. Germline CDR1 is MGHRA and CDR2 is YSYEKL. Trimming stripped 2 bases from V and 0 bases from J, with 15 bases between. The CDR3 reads CASSQNRGTASTDTQYF. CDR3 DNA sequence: TGCGCCAGCAGCCAAAATCGCGGGACAGCTAGCACAGATACGCAGTATTTT.

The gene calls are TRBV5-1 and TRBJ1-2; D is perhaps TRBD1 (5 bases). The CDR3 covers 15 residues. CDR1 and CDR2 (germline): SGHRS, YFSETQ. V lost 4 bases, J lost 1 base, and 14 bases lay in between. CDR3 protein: CASSVQVGGNYGYTF. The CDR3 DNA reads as TGCGCCAGCAGCGTACAGGTTGGGGGTAACTATGGCTACACCTTC.

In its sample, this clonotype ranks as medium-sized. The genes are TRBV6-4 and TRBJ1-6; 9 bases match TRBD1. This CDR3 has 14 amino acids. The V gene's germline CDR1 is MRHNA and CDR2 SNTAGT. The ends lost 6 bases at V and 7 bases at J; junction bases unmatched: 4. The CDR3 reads CASSPGQGNSPLHF. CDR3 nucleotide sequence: TGTGCCAGCAGCCCCGGACAGGGGAATTCACCCCTCCACTTT.

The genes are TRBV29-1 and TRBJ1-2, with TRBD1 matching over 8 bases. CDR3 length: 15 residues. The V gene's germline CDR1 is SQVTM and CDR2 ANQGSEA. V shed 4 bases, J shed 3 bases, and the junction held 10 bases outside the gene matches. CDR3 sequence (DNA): TGCAGCGTTGTAAGGGGCGGACAGGGCTACTATGGCTACACCTTC. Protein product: CSVVRGGQGYYGYTF.

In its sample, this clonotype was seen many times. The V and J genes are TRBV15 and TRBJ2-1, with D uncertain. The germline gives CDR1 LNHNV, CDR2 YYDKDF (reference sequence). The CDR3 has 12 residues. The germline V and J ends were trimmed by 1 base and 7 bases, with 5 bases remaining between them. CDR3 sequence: CATSRVGNEQFF. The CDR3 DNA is TGTGCCACCAGCAGAGTAGGAAATGAGCAGTTCTTC.

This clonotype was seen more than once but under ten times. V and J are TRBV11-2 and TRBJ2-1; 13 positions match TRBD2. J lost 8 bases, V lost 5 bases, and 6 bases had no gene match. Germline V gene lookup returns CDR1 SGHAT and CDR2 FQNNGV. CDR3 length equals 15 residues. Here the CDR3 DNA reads TGTGCCAGCAGCCCAACACTAGCGGGGGGGCATGAGCAGTTCTTC. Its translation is CASSPTLAGGHEQFF.

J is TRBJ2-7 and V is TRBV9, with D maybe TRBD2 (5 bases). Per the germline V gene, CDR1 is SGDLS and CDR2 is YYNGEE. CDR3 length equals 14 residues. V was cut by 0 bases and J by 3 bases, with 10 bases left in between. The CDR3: CASSVAGIGYEQYF. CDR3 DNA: TGTGCCAGCAGCGTAGCGGGGATAGGCTACGAGCAGTACTTC.